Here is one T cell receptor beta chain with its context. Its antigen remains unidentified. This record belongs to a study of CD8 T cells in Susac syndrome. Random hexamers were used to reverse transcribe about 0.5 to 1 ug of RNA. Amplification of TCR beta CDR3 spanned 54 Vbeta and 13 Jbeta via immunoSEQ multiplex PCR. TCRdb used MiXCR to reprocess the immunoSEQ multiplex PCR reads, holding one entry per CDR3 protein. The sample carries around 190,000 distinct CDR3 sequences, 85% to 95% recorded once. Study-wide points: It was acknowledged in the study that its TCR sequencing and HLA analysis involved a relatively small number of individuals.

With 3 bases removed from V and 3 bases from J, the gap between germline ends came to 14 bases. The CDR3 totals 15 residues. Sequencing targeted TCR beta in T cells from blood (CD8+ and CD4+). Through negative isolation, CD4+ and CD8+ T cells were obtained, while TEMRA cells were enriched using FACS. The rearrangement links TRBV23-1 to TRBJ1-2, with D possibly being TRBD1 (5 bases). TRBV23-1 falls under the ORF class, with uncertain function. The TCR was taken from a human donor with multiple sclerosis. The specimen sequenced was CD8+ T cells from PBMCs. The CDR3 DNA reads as TGCGCCAGCAGTCATCCGGGGCGCAGACACTATGGCTACACCTTC. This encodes CASSHPGRRHYGYTF.